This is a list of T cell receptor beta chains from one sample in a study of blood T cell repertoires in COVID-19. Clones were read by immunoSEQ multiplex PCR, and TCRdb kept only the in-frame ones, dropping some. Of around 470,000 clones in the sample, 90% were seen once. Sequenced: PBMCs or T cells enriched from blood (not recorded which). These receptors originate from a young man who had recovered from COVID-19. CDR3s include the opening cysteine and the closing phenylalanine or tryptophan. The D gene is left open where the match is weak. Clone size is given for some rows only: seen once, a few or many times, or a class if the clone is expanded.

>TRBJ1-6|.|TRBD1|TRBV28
CASHKTGQNNSPLHF
TGTGCCAGCCACAAGACAGGGCAAAATAATTCACCCCTCCACTTT
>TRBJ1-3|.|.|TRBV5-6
CASRQGLESGNTIYF
TGTGCCAGCAGACAAGGTTTGGAGTCTGGAAACACCATATATTTT
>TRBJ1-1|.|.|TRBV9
CASSPHEAFF
TGTGCCAGCAGCCCCCATGAAGCTTTCTTT
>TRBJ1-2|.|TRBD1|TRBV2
CASKGQTRPAAGYTF
TGTGCCAGCAAGGGACAGACAAGGCCAGCTGCTGGCTACACCTTC
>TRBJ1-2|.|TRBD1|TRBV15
CATSREYGTGGLWGYTF
TGTGCCACCAGCAGAGAGTACGGGACAGGGGGGTTGTGGGGCTACACCTTC
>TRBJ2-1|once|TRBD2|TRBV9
CASSVVARASGRGEQFF
TGTGCCAGCAGCGTAGTAGCGAGGGCTAGCGGGAGGGGTGAGCAGTTCTTC
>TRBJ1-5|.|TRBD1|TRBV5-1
CASSPGQGGQPQHF
TGCGCCAGCAGCCCCGGACAGGGTGGTCAGCCCCAGCATTTT
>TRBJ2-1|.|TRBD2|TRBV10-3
CAISESRRTSLSYNEQFF
TGTGCCATCAGTGAGTCAAGGAGGACTAGCCTATCCTACAATGAGCAGTTCTTC
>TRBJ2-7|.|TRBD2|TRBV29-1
CSVPRDYNPYEQYF
TGCAGCGTTCCCCGGGACTATAACCCCTACGAGCAGTACTTC
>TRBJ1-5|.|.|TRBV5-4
CASSSGQDQPQHF
TGTGCCAGCAGCTCCGGTCAGGATCAGCCCCAGCATTTT
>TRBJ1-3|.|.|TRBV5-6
CASSLDRISGNTIYF
TGTGCCAGCAGCTTGGACAGGATCTCTGGAAACACCATATATTTT
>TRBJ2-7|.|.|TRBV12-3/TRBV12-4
CASGEMDEQYF
TGTGCCAGCGGGGAGATGGACGAGCAGTACTTC